This T cell receptor beta chain derives from a study of blood T cell repertoires in COVID-19. Study overall: Acute and convalescent COVID-19 samples came from the United States, Italy and Spain.

Assignments of participants to cohorts depended upon their own reported clinical history. The CDR3 is 14 residues long. Germline lookup yields CDR1 SGHNT and CDR2 YENEEA. J lost 6 bases, V lost 8 bases, and 11 bases had no gene match. How the authors handled the data: The assay estimated nucleated cells by amplifying reference gene primers. Clones were sequenced by immunoSEQ multiplex PCR, and TCRdb holds only the in-frame ones, with some missing. V and J calls and clone size are those listed in that table; D and trimming were worked out from the DNA. The table records about 250,000 clones, around 89% of them present only once.

The sample taken for sequencing was PBMCs or T cells enriched from blood (not recorded which). This clonotype was sampled from a man aged 35-49 years who had recovered from COVID-19. This chain connects TRBV11-3 to TRBJ2-7; TRBD1 aligns across 9 bases. The CDR3 DNA is TGTGCCAGCGGGGAAACAGGGGGCTTACGCGAGCAGTACTTC. Encoded protein: CASGETGGLREQYF.